Shown below are 14 T cell receptor beta chains from a single sample sequenced in a study of PD-L1 blockade in urothelial cancer. Produced via immunoSEQ multiplex PCR; TCRdb's table is partial and in-frame only. The sample lists around 62,000 clones, 85% to 90% occurring once. Specified time point: peripheral blood 6 weeks after treatment start. The sequencing used PBMCs, collected around atezolizumab (anti-PD-L1) treatment. These receptors all come from a man between 60 and 75 years old with urothelial cancer.

The table lists this clone with a count of one. The gene calls are TRBV6-6 and TRBJ2-7; tentative D call: TRBD2 (6 bases). The ends were cut back, 7 bases at V and 5 bases at J, with 15 bases in the middle. CDR1 MNHNY and CDR2 SVGAGI come from the germline V gene (reference sequence). CDR3 length equals 13 residues. CDR3 sequence (DNA): TGTGCCAGCATCGCGGGGCGAGGGAACGAGCAGTACTTC. Protein sequence: CASIAGRGNEQYF.

The chain combines TRBV12-5 with TRBJ2-3; a possible D gene is TRBD2 (5 bases). V lost 6 bases and J 7 bases, leaving 17 bases between the germline ends. CDR1 is LGHNT and CDR2 is FRNRAP in the germline V gene. The CDR3 spans 14 residues. CDR3 loop: CASGSTEGVNTQYF. CDR3 DNA: TGTGCTAGTGGGTCGACCGAGGGTGTGAATACGCAGTATTTT. Variable domain in full (rest from reference TRBV12-5 and TRBJ2-3): DARVTQTPRHKVTEMGQEVTMRCQPILGHNTVFWYRQTMMQGLELLAYFRNRAPLDDSGMPKDRFSAEMPDATLATLKIQPSEPRDSAVYFCASGSTEGVNTQYFGPGTRLTVL.

The chain has TRBV5-5 and TRBJ1-1, with D possibly matching TRBD1 (5 bases). Germline V CDR1 and CDR2: SGHKS, YYEKEE (reference sequence). This CDR3 is 17 amino acids long. The ends were cut back, 0 bases at V and 6 bases at J, with 21 bases in the middle. CDR3 in DNA: TGTGCCAGCAGCTTGGCTTTCGGGGGACGGATCAATCCTGAAGCTTTCTTT. Translation: CASSLAFGGRINPEAFF.

The chain recombines TRBV9 with TRBJ2-7; a weak D match, TRBD2 (6 bases). Trimming stripped 0 bases from V and 4 bases from J, with 20 bases between. The CDR3 sequence is 17 residues long. Germline CDR1 SGDLS, CDR2 YYNGEE. The CDR3 DNA follows: TGTGCCAGCAGCGTAGGCGCTCACGGGAGTGGGGGTTACGAGCAGTACTTC. This encodes CASSVGAHGSGGYEQYF.

Ten or more counts support this clone. The chain has TRBV4-1 and TRBJ2-1; 8 bases are shared with TRBD2. The germline CDR1 and CDR2 sequences are MGHRA and YSYEKL. The V and J ends lost 3 bases and 6 bases, in that order; junction bases with no gene match: 10. CDR3 length equals 16 residues. The CDR3 DNA is TGCGCCAGCAGCCAGGCCGGGACTAGGATTTCCAATGAGCAGTTCTTC. It is translated as CASSQAGTRISNEQFF.

V is TRBV5-1 and J is TRBJ2-1, with a possible D match to TRBD2 (5 bases). V lost 0 bases and J lost 7, with 14 bases in between. CDR1 SGHRS and CDR2 YFSETQ come from the germline V gene. CDR3 length: 15 residues. The CDR3 here is CASSLELTTKNEQFF. CDR3 coding DNA: TGCGCCAGCAGCTTGGAGCTCACGACTAAAAATGAGCAGTTCTTC.

The rearrangement joins TRBV2 to TRBJ1-4, with no clear D. Germline lookup yields CDR1 SNHLY and CDR2 FYNNEI. The CDR3 runs 13 residues. Trimming removed 10 bases from V and 0 bases from J, with 9 bases in between. The DNA of the CDR3 is TGTGCCACCCGAGTCTCAACTAATGAAAAACTGTTTTTT. It codes for CATRVSTNEKLFF.

The chain uses TRBV5-1 and TRBJ2-7; TRBD2 might be the D (6 bases). CDR3 length equals 15 residues. Per the germline V gene, CDR1 is SGHRS and CDR2 is YFSETQ. Trimming pared 3 bases from V and 7 bases from J, leaving 20 bases between. The CDR3 protein is CASSSSRLVTGEQYF. The CDR3 coding sequence is TGCGCCAGCAGCTCCTCCCGACTAGTCACGGGGGAGCAGTACTTC.

This sequence joins TRBV7-2 and TRBJ2-1, with D uncertain. Germline V gene lookup returns CDR1 SGHTA and CDR2 FQGNSA. The ends were cut back, 2 bases at V and 16 bases at J, with 18 bases in the middle. The CDR3 contains 13 residues. CDR3 in amino acids: CASSLFTTEPQFF. CDR3 coding DNA: TGTGCCAGCAGCTTATTCACGACGGAGCCGCAATTCTTC.

CDR3 sequence reads: CATLTGGWTEAFF. CDR3 DNA: TGTGCCACGCTGACAGGGGGCTGGACTGAAGCTTTCTTT. The chain uses TRBV19 and TRBJ1-1; 10 bases line up with TRBD1. The CDR3 consists of 13 residues. Per the germline V gene, CDR1 is LNHDA and CDR2 is SQIVND (reference sequence). Trimming took 10 bases from V and 5 from J; bases not matched to a gene: 7.

The chain carries TRBV6-4 and TRBJ2-1; D perhaps matches TRBD2 (6 bases). CDR1 is MRHNA and CDR2 is SNTAGT in the germline V gene. The CDR3 spans 18 residues. Between the trimmed V and J ends, which lost 0 bases and 0 bases, there was a span of 15 bases. CDR3 nucleotide sequence: TGTGCCAGCAGTGACTCCTTTGGCCGACTAGGCTCCTACAATGAGCAGTTCTTC. It codes for CASSDSFGRLGSYNEQFF.

The chain carries TRBV10-3 and TRBJ2-3; TRBD2 matches at 10 bases. V lost 5 bases and J lost 1; bases outside the gene matches: 12. From germline, CDR1 is ENHRY and CDR2 SYGVKD. The CDR3 is made up of 18 amino acids. The CDR3 is CAISRGGTSARGTDTQYF. CDR3 DNA sequence: TGTGCCATCAGTAGGGGCGGGACTAGCGCCAGGGGCACAGATACGCAGTATTTT.

The chain joins TRBV18 to TRBJ2-3, with 9 bases fitting TRBD1. The germline V gene has CDR1 KGHSH and CDR2 LQKENI. The CDR3 length is 15 residues. After removal of 3 bases from V and 1 base from J, the junction contained 2 bases not matched to a gene. This CDR3 reads CASSPWTGGTDTQYF. The CDR3 nucleotides are TGTGCCAGCTCACCGTGGACAGGGGGCACAGATACGCAGTATTTT.

This clone appeared a single time. The V call is TRBV9, the J call TRBJ2-4; D is possibly TRBD1 (7 bases). The CDR3 totals 17 residues. Germline assignment: CDR1 SGDLS and CDR2 YYNGEE. V was cut by 3 bases and J by 3 bases, with 19 bases left in between. For the CDR3, the DNA is TGTGCCAGCAGCGCCCCTCCAGGGGGGCCGGTCAAAAACATTCAGTACTTC. It translates to CASSAPPGGPVKNIQYF.